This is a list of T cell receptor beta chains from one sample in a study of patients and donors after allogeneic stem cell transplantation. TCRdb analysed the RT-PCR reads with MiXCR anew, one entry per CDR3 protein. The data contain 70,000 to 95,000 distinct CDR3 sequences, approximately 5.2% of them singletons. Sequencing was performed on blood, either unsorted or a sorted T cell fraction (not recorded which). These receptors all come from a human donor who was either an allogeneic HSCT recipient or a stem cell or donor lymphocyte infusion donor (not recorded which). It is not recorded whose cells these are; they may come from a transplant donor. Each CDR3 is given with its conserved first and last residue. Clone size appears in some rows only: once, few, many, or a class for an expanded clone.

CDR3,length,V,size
CASSRTAGANVLTF,14,TRBV7-3,-
CSAREVAGTPFETQYF,16,TRBV20-1,many
CAIPARPLADRETQYF,16,TRBV9,-
CASSVDQLGNIQYF,14,TRBV9,few
CSVSETQYF,9,TRBV29-1,many
CAARMKGHSGNTIYF,15,TRBV7-9,many
CSHPGLAAYNEQFF,14,TRBV20-1,many
CSPLAGGQNEQFF,13,TRBV20-1,many
CAISELEGKNTEAFF,15,TRBV10-3,many
CASSPAGGIEQFF,13,TRBV14,-
CASSPQRGSYEQYF,14,TRBV11-2,many
CASSPFRDRGYEQYF,15,TRBV7-8,many
CASSQQGYQPQHF,13,TRBV5-5,-